This T cell receptor beta chain was captured in a study of cytomegalovirus exposure and HLA in healthy donors. Primers: 60 Vbeta forward and 13 Jbeta reverse. Profiled with immunoSEQ multiplex PCR; TCRdb holds only in-frame clones, not every one. This table holds approximately 210,000 clones, 75% to 85% found once. The TCR comes from a male donor in good health and CMV-seropositive. Sequencing input: PBMCs.

Here the CDR3 reads CASSLAAGVLIPYEQYF. CDR3 sequence (DNA): TGTGCCAGCAGCTTAGCGGCGGGAGTTTTGATCCCCTACGAGCAGTACTTC. The V and J genes are TRBV7-2 and TRBJ2-7; TRBD2 agrees at 7 bases. Per germline, CDR1 SGHTA and CDR2 FQGNSA. V gave up 0 bases and J gave up 2 bases; unmatched junction bases: 10. The CDR3 spans 17 residues.